A single sample is the source of the 25 T cell receptor beta chains below, sequenced in a study of blood T cell repertoires in COVID-19. Some clones are missing from TCRdb's copy, which holds only in-frame ones; the method was immunoSEQ multiplex PCR. The sample records 490,000 or so clones, roughly 90% being singletons. The specimen sequenced was PBMCs or T cells enriched from blood (not recorded which). The receptors originated from a woman in her thirties or forties who had recovered from COVID-19.

In this sample, this clone turned up a few times. This chain links TRBV12-5 with TRBJ1-1; D not resolved. The CDR3 is 13 amino acids. Trimming left V 5 bases short and J 2 bases short, with 9 bases between. CDR1 and CDR2 (germline): LGHNT, FRNRAP. Here the CDR3 DNA reads TGTGCTAGTGGTGGCATCGCTAACACTGAAGCTTTCTTT. Residues: CASGGIANTEAFF.

This rearrangement joins TRBV19 to TRBJ1-2, with D unresolved. Germline V gene lookup returns CDR1 LNHDA and CDR2 SQIVND (reference sequence). The CDR3 covers 13 residues. V was cut by 6 bases and J by 7 bases, with 15 bases left in between. The CDR3 DNA reads as TGTGCCAGTAGATCAGACGGGTTCGCTGGCTACACCTTC. It yields the protein CASRSDGFAGYTF.

The chain is built from TRBV5-8 and TRBJ1-1; 10 bases match TRBD1. The CDR3 is 14 amino acids. The germline V gene has CDR1 SGHTS and CDR2 YDEGEE. J was trimmed by 4 bases and V by 3 bases; bases with no gene match: 3. In DNA, the CDR3 is TGTGCCAGCAGCTCCGGGACAGGGGTCACTGAAGCTTTCTTT. As protein: CASSSGTGVTEAFF.

The V gene is TRBV7-2, the J gene TRBJ1-4, with no clear D. Germline CDR1 is SGHTA and CDR2 is FQGNSA. Trimming pared 5 bases from V and 3 bases from J, leaving 10 bases between. The CDR3 sequence is 14 residues long. CDR3 in amino acids: CASSRTPANEKLFF. As DNA, the CDR3 is TGTGCCAGCAGCCGGACTCCCGCTAATGAAAAACTGTTTTTT.

The chain recombines TRBV19 with TRBJ2-7, with TRBD2 identical over 12 bases. Germline CDR1 reads LNHDA; CDR2 reads SQIVND (reference sequence). This CDR3 is 13 amino acids long. J was trimmed by 7 bases and V by 6 bases; bases with no gene match: 4. The CDR3, as DNA: TGTGCCAGTAGCCGGACTAGCGGGATGGAGCAGTACTTC. It yields the protein CASSRTSGMEQYF.

This clone has just one count. The V gene is TRBV24-1, the J gene TRBJ2-7; 9 bases are a match to TRBD1. Germline CDR1 reads KGHDR; CDR2 reads SFDVKD. Trimming took 7 bases from V and 5 from J; bases not matched to a gene: 5. The CDR3 length is 13 residues. The CDR3 here is CATRGTGTDEQYF. The CDR3 DNA reads TGTGCCACCAGGGGGACAGGGACCGACGAGCAGTACTTC.

The chain employs TRBV7-2 and TRBJ2-1; 12 nucleotides match TRBD2. Losses at the gene ends were 3 bases for V and 7 bases for J; bases not matched to a gene: 4. Per the germline V gene, CDR1 is SGHTA and CDR2 is FQGNSA. The CDR3 is 15 residues long. The CDR3 reads CASSFSSGGGNEQFF. The CDR3 nucleotides are TGTGCCAGCAGCTTTTCTAGCGGGGGGGGAAATGAGCAGTTCTTC.

The rearrangement links TRBV12-3 or TRBV12-4 to TRBJ2-7; 9 nucleotides align to TRBD1. The V and J ends lost 5 bases and 4 bases, in that order; junction bases with no gene match: 3. The length of the CDR3 is 13 residues. This chain's CDR3 is CASSIGQGYEQYF. Here the CDR3 DNA reads TGTGCCAGCAGTATAGGACAGGGGTACGAGCAGTACTTC.

The chain has TRBV7-9 and TRBJ2-7, with 12 nucleotides matching TRBD2. CDR1 and CDR2 from the germline V gene are SEHNR and FQNEAQ (reference sequence). V lost 5 bases, J lost 4 bases, and 6 bases stayed unmatched. The CDR3 consists of 15 residues. This CDR3 is CASSAGLAGWYEQYF. The CDR3 bases are TGTGCCAGCAGCGCCGGACTAGCGGGGTGGTACGAGCAGTACTTC.

This chain connects TRBV7-9 to TRBJ1-6; D gene unclear. This CDR3 is built from 11 residues. Trimming took off 5 bases at V and 7 bases at J, with 3 bases between the two ends. CDR1 is SEHNR and CDR2 is FQNEAQ in the germline V gene (reference sequence). CDR3 DNA: TGTGCCAGCAGCCTAAATTCACCCCTCCACTTT. This sequence encodes CASSLNSPLHF.

V usage is TRBV4-3 and J usage is TRBJ2-7; 13 positions match TRBD2. In germline, CDR1 is LGHNA, CDR2 YSLEER. The junction had 4 bases not matched to a gene; V was cut back by 4 bases and J by 7 bases. The CDR3 consists of 14 residues. CDR3 coding DNA: TGCGCCAGCAGCCCCCGACTAGCGGGGGGTGAGCAGTACTTC. It is translated as CASSPRLAGGEQYF.

The chain carries TRBV5-1 and TRBJ2-1, with 7 bases aligning to TRBD2. The CDR3 runs to 14 residues. Trimming at V came to 4 bases and at J to 8 bases, leaving 9 bases not matched to a gene. From germline, CDR1 is SGHRS and CDR2 YFSETQ. The CDR3 region has the DNA TGCGCCAGCAGCATACAGACTAGCTCGGATGAGCAGTTCTTC. This gives the protein CASSIQTSSDEQFF. The entire variable domain, with the rest obtained from reference TRBV5-1 and TRBJ2-1, is as follows: KAGVTQTPRYLIKTRGQQVTLSCSPISGHRSVSWYQQTPGQGLQFLFEYFSETQRNKGNFPGRFSGRQFSNSRSEMNVSTLELGDSALYLCASSIQTSSDEQFFGPGTRLTVL.

This clone was seen only a few times. This rearrangement joins TRBV18 to TRBJ1-3, with 7 positions matching TRBD1. V was pared by 1 base and J by 0 bases, with 0 bases of the junction left unmatched. Germline V gene lookup returns CDR1 KGHSH and CDR2 LQKENI. The CDR3 is made up of 15 amino acids. In nucleotides, the CDR3 is TGTGCCAGCTCACCACGACAGGGCTCTGGAAACACCATATATTTT. It yields the protein CASSPRQGSGNTIYF.

The V gene is TRBV19, the J gene TRBJ2-1, with D perhaps matching TRBD1 (6 bases). V was clipped by 3 bases and J by 0 bases, with 9 bases between them. CDR1 is LNHDA and CDR2 is SQIVND in the germline V gene (reference sequence). The CDR3 runs to 15 residues. CDR3 protein: CASSIDRSSYNEQFF. The DNA of the CDR3 is TGTGCCAGTAGTATTGACAGGAGCTCCTACAATGAGCAGTTCTTC. The variable domain in full, completed from reference TRBV19 and TRBJ2-1, reads DGGITQSPKYLFRKEGQNVTLSCEQNLNHDAMYWYRQDPGQGLRLIYYSQIVNDFQKGDIAEGYSVSREKKESFPLTVTSAQKNPTAFYLCASSIDRSSYNEQFFGPGTRLTVL.

V is TRBV10-3 and J is TRBJ2-1; 10 nucleotides line up with TRBD1. This CDR3 is built from 15 residues. V shed 4 bases, J shed 3 bases, and the junction held 3 bases outside the gene matches. CDR1 is ENHRY and CDR2 is SYGVKD in the germline V gene. This CDR3 reads CAISGGTGDYNEQFF. Here the CDR3 DNA reads TGTGCCATCAGTGGGGGGACAGGGGACTACAATGAGCAGTTCTTC.

This rearrangement joins TRBV7-2 to TRBJ1-6, with D unresolved. The V end lost 3 bases, the J end lost 7 bases, and 16 bases lay between the germline ends. Per the germline V gene, CDR1 is SGHTA and CDR2 is FQGNSA. CDR3 length: 16 amino acids. CDR3 DNA: TGTGCCAGCAGCTTTCTCACTCGATCACTCAATTCACCCCTCCACTTT. It translates to CASSFLTRSLNSPLHF.

The V and J genes are TRBV7-2 and TRBJ2-1; 13 bases match TRBD2. This CDR3 is built from 16 residues. V shed 4 bases and J 2 bases; nucleotides not matched to a gene: 2. Looked up from germline, CDR1 is SGHTA and CDR2 is FQGNSA. Written as DNA, the CDR3 is TGTGCCAGCAGCTCCGGACTAGCGGGGGCCTACAATGAGCAGTTCTTC. Protein sequence: CASSSGLAGAYNEQFF.

The rearrangement joins TRBV9 to TRBJ2-3; TRBD1 is a possible D gene (5 bases). The CDR3 contains 13 residues. Germline CDR1 is SGDLS and CDR2 is YYNGEE. Trimming left V 1 base short and J 5 bases short, with 8 bases between. In nucleotides, the CDR3 is TGTGCCAGCAGCGTATATAGGGGAGATACGCAGTATTTT. Its protein is CASSVYRGDTQYF.

This chain connects TRBV4-3 to TRBJ2-7; D uncertain. V lost 0 bases to trimming and J lost 6 bases, with 9 bases between them. The V gene's germline CDR1 is LGHNA and CDR2 YSLEER. The CDR3 has 13 amino acids. The CDR3 protein is CASSQDLGSEQYF. In nucleotides, the CDR3 is TGCGCCAGCAGCCAAGATCTTGGTAGCGAGCAGTACTTC.

The chain is built from TRBV11-2 and TRBJ1-1, with D unclear. Germline lookup yields CDR1 SGHAT and CDR2 FQNNGV. CDR3 length: 11 residues. Trimming removed 5 bases at V and 3 bases at J, with 4 bases between. CDR3 DNA: TGTGCCAGCAGCCCCTACACTGAAGCTTTCTTT. Protein product: CASSPYTEAFF.

This chain uses TRBV19 with TRBJ1-1, with D maybe TRBD1 (5 bases). Germline CDR1 and CDR2: LNHDA and SQIVND (reference sequence). V shed 3 bases and J shed 6 bases, with 14 bases lying between them. The length of the CDR3 is 14 residues. CDR3 in amino acids: CASSIRPGRAEAFF. As DNA, the CDR3 is TGTGCCAGTAGTATCAGGCCAGGGAGGGCTGAAGCTTTCTTT.

The CDR3 sequence: CASSLALDGETQYF. CDR3 nucleotides: TGTGCCAGCAGCTTGGCTCTAGATGGGGAGACCCAGTACTTC. This rearrangement joins TRBV5-5 to TRBJ2-5; D unclear. The length of the CDR3 is 14 residues. The germline V gene has CDR1 SGHKS and CDR2 YYEKEE (reference sequence). Trimming left V 0 bases short and J 5 bases short, with 11 bases between.

The CDR3 bases are TGTGCCAGCAGCGACGAGCGGACCGCTAGCACAGATACGCAGTATTTT. Amino acid sequence: CASSDERTASTDTQYF. This sequence joins TRBV9 and TRBJ2-3; perhaps TRBD2 as D (5 bases). The germline gives CDR1 SGDLS, CDR2 YYNGEE. The ends were cut back, 3 bases at V and 0 bases at J, with 14 bases in the middle. This CDR3 has 16 amino acids.

The V and J genes are TRBV10-1 and TRBJ2-5, with 7 bases lining up with TRBD2. From germline, CDR1 is WNHNN and CDR2 SYGVQD (reference sequence). CDR3 length: 15 amino acids. V shed 4 bases, J shed 1 base, and the junction held 6 bases outside the gene matches. The CDR3 loop is CASSVAGEGQETQYF. The CDR3 coding sequence is TGCGCCAGCAGTGTTGCGGGAGAGGGCCAAGAGACCCAGTACTTC.

J is TRBJ1-5 and V is TRBV6-5; 7 positions agree with TRBD1. The germline V gene encodes CDR1 MNHEY and CDR2 SVGAGI. The CDR3 covers 15 residues. V gave up 6 bases and J gave up 0 bases; unmatched junction bases: 5. The CDR3 bases are TGTGCCAGCAGGCGGGACAGTCGTAGCAATCAGCCCCAGCATTTT. Protein product: CASRRDSRSNQPQHF.